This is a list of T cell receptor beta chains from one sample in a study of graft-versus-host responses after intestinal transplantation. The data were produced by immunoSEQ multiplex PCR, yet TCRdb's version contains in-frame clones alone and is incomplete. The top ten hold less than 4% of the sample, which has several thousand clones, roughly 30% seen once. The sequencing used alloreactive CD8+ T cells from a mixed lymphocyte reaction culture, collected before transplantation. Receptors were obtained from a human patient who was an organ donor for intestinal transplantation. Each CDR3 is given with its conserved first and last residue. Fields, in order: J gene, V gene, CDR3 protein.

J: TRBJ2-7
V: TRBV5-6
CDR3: CASSLTRSYEQYF

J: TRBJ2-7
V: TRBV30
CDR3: CAWSVQIRLEAHEQYF

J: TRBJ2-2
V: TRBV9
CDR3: CASSVYSGGPLNTGELFF

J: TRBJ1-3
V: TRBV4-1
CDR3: CASSGHNSSGNTIYF

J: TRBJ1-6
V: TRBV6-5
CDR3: CASRGRESDNSPLHF

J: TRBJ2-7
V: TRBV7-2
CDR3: CASSFRTSYEQYF

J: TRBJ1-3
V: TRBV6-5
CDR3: CASSYSIPRERNTIYF

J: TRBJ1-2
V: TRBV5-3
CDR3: CARSIQDSLNLYGYTF

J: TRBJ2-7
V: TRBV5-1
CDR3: CASSPTDSFHLSYEQYF

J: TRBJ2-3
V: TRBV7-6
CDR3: CASSLESSQIIDTQYF

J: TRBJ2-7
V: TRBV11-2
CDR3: CASSPVPAGRNEQYF

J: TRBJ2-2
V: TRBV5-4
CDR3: CASSPGRASTGELFF

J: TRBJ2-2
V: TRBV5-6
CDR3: CASSPLPGGFTGELFF

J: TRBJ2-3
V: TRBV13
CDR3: CASSLEGGAFDTQYF

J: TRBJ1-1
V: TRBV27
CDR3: CASSLAGHPTEAFF

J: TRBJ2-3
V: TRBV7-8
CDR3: CASSSSQRLHTDTQYF

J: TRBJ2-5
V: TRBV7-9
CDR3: CASSSPPGLQETQYF

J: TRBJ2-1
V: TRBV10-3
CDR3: CAISGRRWGSYEQFF

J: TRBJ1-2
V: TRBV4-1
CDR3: CASSQERTGANYGYTF

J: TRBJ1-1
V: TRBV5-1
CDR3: CASSSRMNTEAFF

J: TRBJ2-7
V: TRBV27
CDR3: CASSLGQSYEQYF

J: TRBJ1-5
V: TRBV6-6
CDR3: CATQAPRSNQPQHF

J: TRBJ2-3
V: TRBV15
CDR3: CATYQAGAYTDTQYF

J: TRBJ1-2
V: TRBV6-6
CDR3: CASRPDRGNGYTF

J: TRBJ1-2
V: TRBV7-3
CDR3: CASSPGTGVYGYTF

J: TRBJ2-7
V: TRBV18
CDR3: CASSPGTGAYEQYF